Following are 9 T cell receptor beta chains from one sample sequenced in a study of T cells in women clearing cervical HPV infection. The table came from immunoSEQ multiplex PCR; TCRdb's copy has only in-frame clones and leaves some out. The table lists about 40,000 clones. The sequenced sample was blood buffy coat. The receptors stem from a woman between 18 and 70 years old with a cervical HPV16 infection that either progressed to CIN3+ or cleared (not recorded which).

Concerning this clone: The read is 3 residues too short to cover the CDR3 end, so that end is filled in from the germline J gene. The J gene is TRBJ1-5, the V gene TRBV20-1, with D hard to call. This CDR3 spans 13 amino acids. Looked up from germline, CDR1 is DFQATT and CDR2 is SNEGSKA (reference sequence). The germline V and J ends were trimmed by 1 base and 0 bases, with 4 bases remaining between them. The CDR3 sequence: CSARGYSNQPQHF. Incomplete CDR3 DNA: TGCAGTGCTAGAGGTTATAGCAATCAGCCC.

Concerning this clone: The read terminates 3 residues before the CDR3 end, so the remaining end is supplied by the germline J gene. The chain links TRBV2 to TRBJ1-2; tentative D call: TRBD1 (5 bases). The germline V gene encodes CDR1 SNHLY and CDR2 FYNNEI. Trimming took 4 bases from V and 0 from J, leaving 12 bases between them. The length of the CDR3 is 15 residues. The chain's CDR3 is CASSATTVTNYGYTF. The sequenced part of the CDR3 DNA is TGTGCCAGCAGTGCGACGACAGTAACTAACTATGGC.

About this clone itself: The CDR3 is cut off 3 residues early in the read; its end comes from the germline J gene. The gene calls are TRBV9 and TRBJ2-3; the D gene is possibly TRBD2 (6 bases). CDR1 is SGDLS and CDR2 is YYNGEE in the germline V gene. The V and J ends lost 6 bases and 0 bases respectively, with 14 bases between them. CDR3 size: 15 residues. Incomplete CDR3 DNA: TGTGCCAGCACCACGACGGGGGTTAGCACAGATACG. It encodes CASTTTGVSTDT. The full CDR3 is CASTTTGVSTDTQYF.

About this clone: Read data end 3 residues before the CDR3 end; the end is taken from the germline J gene. The chain carries TRBV18 and TRBJ2-5; 7 bases are shared with TRBD1. Germline CDR1 is KGHSH and CDR2 is LQKENI. The V gene end was trimmed by 3 bases and the J gene end by 3 bases; junction bases not matched to a gene: 10. This CDR3 is 16 amino acids long. The CDR3 bases that were read are TGTGCCAGCTCACCTAACAGGGGCAAAATTAAAGAGACC. This gives the protein CASSPNRGKIKET. The entire CDR3 sequence reads CASSPNRGKIKETQYF.

On this clone: The read is 3 residues too short to cover the CDR3 end, so that end is filled in from the germline J gene. This chain links TRBV28 with TRBJ2-3, with 9 bases that match TRBD2. Germline CDR1 and CDR2: MDHEN and SYDVKM. CDR3 length equals 13 residues. V shed 11 bases and J 2 bases; nucleotides not matched to a gene: 5. The covered CDR3 bases are TGTGCCCTTAGCGGGAGTTTCACAGATACG. Translation: CALSGSFTDT. The CDR3 in full is CALSGSFTDTQYF.

Turning to this clone: The read falls 3 residues short of the CDR3 end, and the missing part is taken from the germline J gene. This chain joins TRBV5-1 and TRBJ1-1, with 7 bases lining up with TRBD1. In germline, CDR1 is SGHRS, CDR2 YFSETQ. V shed 4 bases and J 3 bases; nucleotides not matched to a gene: 9. The CDR3 sequence is 15 residues long. CDR3 bases read: TGCGCCAGCAGCACGGGACAGAGAGGCCACACTGAA. Residues: CASSTGQRGHTE. The CDR3 in its entirety is CASSTGQRGHTEAFF.

In regard to this clone: Read data end 3 residues before the CDR3 end; the end is taken from the germline J gene. The J gene is TRBJ1-5, the V gene TRBV2; TRBD1 is a possible D gene (5 bases). V gave up 4 bases and J gave up 4 bases, with 11 bases separating them. CDR1 SNHLY and CDR2 FYNNEI come from the germline V gene. CDR3 length equals 14 residues. The covered CDR3 bases are TGTGCCAGCAGTGTAATACAGGAAAATCAGCCC. The encoded protein is CASSVIQENQP. The whole CDR3 sequence is CASSVIQENQPQHF.

Details on this clone: The CDR3 end lies 3 residues beyond the end of the read and is filled in from the germline J gene. The chain couples TRBV5-1 to TRBJ1-1, with TRBD1 matching 10 bases. V was pared by 3 bases and J by 1 base, with 12 bases of the junction left unmatched. Germline lookup yields CDR1 SGHRS and CDR2 YFSETQ. The CDR3 runs 18 residues. CDR3 DNA (partial): TGCGCCAGCAGCTCACAGGTCTTCGGGACAGGGGAGAACACTGAA. It encodes CASSSQVFGTGENTE. The full CDR3 sequence reads CASSSQVFGTGENTEAFF. The full variable domain, with the rest looked up from reference TRBV5-1 and TRBJ1-1, is KAGVTQTPRYLIKTRGQQVTLSCSPISGHRSVSWYQQTPGQGLQFLFEYFSETQRNKGNFPGRFSGRQFSNSRSEMNVSTLELGDSALYLCASSSQVFGTGENTEAFFGQGTRLTVV.

Concerning this clone: The read halts 3 residues ahead of the CDR3 end, with the missing end drawn from the germline J gene. The chain is built from TRBV7-6 and TRBJ2-5; TRBD2 aligns across 11 bases. The V and J ends lost 5 bases and 4 bases, in that order; junction bases with no gene match: 3. Germline assignment: CDR1 SGHVS and CDR2 FNYEAQ. This CDR3 is built from 14 residues. The part of the CDR3 DNA that was read is TGTGCCAGCAGCCAAGGGACTAGCGGAGAGACC. Encoded protein: CASSQGTSGET. The whole CDR3 reads CASSQGTSGETQYF.